This T cell receptor beta chain was captured by sequencing in a study of identical twins. Study-wide results and limits: For cord blood, abundant beta clonotypes had fewer insertions, unlike memory repertoires, which showed none.

Germline assignment: CDR1 SEHNR and CDR2 FQNEAQ (reference sequence). The CDR3 is 15 amino acids. Trimming removed 1 base from V and 4 bases from J, with 13 bases in between. On this clonotype itself: Its antigen is not identified.

MiXCR, applied by TCRdb to the 5' RACE reads, yields one record per CDR3 protein. The profile shows about 920,000 distinct CDR3 sequences, roughly an eighth of them singletons. This same sample was also taken into another study, of yellow fever vaccine responses in identical twins. That investigation notes: Twins' vaccine T cell response reportedly seemed partly convergent, partly personalized.

This sequence joins TRBV7-9 and TRBJ1-2; D gene unclear. The specimen sequenced was PBMCs. This sequence originates from a woman between 18 and 30 years old in good health. The chain's CDR3 is CASSLETGNPYGYTF. In DNA, the CDR3 is TGTGCCAGCAGCTTAGAAACCGGGAATCCCTATGGCTACACCTTC.